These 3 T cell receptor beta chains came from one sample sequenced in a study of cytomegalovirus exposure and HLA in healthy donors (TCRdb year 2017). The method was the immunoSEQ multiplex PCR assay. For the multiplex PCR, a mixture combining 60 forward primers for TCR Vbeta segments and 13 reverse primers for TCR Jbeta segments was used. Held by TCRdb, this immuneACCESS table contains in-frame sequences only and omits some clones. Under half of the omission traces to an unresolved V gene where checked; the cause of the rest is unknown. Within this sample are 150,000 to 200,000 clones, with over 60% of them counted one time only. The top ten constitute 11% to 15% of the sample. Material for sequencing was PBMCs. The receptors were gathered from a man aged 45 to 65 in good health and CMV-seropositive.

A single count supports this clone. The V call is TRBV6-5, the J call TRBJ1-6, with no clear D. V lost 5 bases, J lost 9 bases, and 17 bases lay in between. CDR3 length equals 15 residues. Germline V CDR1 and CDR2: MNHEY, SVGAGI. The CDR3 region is CASSSSRGYGSPLHF. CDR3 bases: TGTGCCAGCAGTAGCTCCCGGGGTTACGGTTCACCCCTCCACTTT.

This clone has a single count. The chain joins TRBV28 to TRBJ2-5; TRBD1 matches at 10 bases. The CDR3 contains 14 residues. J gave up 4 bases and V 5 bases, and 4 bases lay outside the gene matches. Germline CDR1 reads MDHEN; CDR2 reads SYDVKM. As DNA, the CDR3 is TGTGCCAGCAGTACGACAGGGGGCCGAGAGACCCAGTACTTC. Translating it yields CASSTTGGRETQYF.

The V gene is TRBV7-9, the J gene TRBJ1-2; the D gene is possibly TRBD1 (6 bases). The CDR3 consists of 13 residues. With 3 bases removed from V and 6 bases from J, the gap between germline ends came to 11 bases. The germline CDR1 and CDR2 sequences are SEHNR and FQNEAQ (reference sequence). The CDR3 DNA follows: TGTGCCAGCAGCTTCGGGACACAGAATGGCTACACCTTC. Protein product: CASSFGTQNGYTF.